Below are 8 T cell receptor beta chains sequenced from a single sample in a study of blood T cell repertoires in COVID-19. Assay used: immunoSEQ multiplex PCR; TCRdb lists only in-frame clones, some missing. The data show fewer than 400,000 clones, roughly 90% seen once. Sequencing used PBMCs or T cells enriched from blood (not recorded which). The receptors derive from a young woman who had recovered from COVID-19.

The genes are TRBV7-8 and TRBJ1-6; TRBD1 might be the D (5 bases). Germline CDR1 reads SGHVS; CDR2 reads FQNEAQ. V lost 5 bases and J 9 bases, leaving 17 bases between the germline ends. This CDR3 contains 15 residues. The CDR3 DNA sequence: TGTGCCAGCAGCGCGGCGGGGGTTCGGATTTCACCCCTCCACTTT. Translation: CASSAAGVRISPLHF. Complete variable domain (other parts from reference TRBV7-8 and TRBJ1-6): GAGVSQSPRYKVAKRGQDVALRCDPISGHVSLFWYQQALGQGPEFLTYFQNEAQLDKSGLPSDRFFAERPEGSVSTLKIQRTQQEDSAVYLCASSAAGVRISPLHFGNGTRLTVT.

The chain's CDR3 is CATGSQDNYGYTF. The CDR3 nucleotides read TGTGCCACCGGAAGCCAGGATAACTATGGCTACACCTTC. V is TRBV24-1 and J is TRBJ1-2; no reliable D call. The CDR3 totals 13 residues. CDR1 is KGHDR, CDR2 SFDVKD, per germline. The V and J ends lost 9 bases and 1 base respectively, with 11 bases between them.

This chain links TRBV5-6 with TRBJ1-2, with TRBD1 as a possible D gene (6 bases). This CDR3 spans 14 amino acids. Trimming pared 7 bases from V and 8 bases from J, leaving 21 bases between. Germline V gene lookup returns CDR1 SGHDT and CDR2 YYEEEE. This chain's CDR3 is CASRRRMGARGYTF. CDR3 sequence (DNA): TGTGCCAGCCGTCGCCGGATGGGGGCTAGGGGCTACACCTTC. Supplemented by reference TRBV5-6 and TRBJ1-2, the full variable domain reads DAGVTQSPTHLIKTRGQQVTLRCSPKSGHDTVSWYQQALGQGPQFIFQYYEEEERQRGNFPDRFSGHQFPNYSSELNVNALLLGDSALYLCASRRRMGARGYTFGSGTRLTVV.

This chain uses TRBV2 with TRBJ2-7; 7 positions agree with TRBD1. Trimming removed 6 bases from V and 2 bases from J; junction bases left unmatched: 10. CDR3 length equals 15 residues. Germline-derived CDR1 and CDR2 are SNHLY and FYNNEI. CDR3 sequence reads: CASREVGTAAYEQYF. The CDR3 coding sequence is TGTGCCAGCAGGGAGGTTGGGACAGCTGCCTACGAGCAGTACTTC.

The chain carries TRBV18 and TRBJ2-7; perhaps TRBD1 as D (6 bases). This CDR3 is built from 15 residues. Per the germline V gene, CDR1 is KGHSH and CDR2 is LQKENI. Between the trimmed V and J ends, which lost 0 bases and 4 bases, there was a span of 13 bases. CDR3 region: CASSPPNGQWYEQYF. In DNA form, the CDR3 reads TGTGCCAGCTCACCACCGAACGGACAGTGGTACGAGCAGTACTTC.

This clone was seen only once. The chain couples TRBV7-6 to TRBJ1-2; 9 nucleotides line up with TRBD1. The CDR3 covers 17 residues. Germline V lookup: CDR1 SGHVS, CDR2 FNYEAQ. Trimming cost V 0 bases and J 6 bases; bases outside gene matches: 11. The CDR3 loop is CASSLAPSGTGFDGYTF. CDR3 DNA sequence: TGTGCCAGCAGCTTAGCGCCTTCCGGGACAGGGTTTGATGGCTACACCTTC.

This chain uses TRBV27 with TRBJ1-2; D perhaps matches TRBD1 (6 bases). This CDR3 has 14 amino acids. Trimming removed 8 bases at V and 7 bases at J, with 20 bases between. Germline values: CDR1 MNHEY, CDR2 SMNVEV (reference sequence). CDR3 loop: CASLDPGVLGGYTF. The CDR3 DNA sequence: TGTGCCAGCCTAGATCCAGGGGTGTTGGGTGGCTACACCTTC.

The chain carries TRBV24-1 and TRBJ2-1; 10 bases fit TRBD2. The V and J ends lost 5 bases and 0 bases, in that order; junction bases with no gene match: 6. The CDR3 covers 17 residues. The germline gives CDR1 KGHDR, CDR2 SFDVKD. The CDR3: CATSGLAGAHSYNEQFF. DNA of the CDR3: TGTGCCACCAGTGGCCTAGCGGGAGCCCACTCCTACAATGAGCAGTTCTTC.